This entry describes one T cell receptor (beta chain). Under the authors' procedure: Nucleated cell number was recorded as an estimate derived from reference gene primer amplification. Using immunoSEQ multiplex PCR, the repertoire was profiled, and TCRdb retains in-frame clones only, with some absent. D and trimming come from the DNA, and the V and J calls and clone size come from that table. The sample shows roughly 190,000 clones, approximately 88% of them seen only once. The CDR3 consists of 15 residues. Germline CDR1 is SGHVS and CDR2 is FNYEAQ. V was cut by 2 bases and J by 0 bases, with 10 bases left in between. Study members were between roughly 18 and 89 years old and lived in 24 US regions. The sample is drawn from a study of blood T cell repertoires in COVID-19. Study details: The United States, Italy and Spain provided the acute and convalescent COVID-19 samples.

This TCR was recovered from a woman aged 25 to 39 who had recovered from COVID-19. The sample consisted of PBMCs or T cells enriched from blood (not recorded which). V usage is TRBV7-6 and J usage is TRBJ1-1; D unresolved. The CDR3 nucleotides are TGTGCCAGCAGCTTACTAGCCGGCATGAACACTGAAGCTTTCTTT. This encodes CASSLLAGMNTEAFF.